This TCR beta chain stems from a study of blood T cells in healthy people across ages. Sample-barcoded 5' priming and a J-beta primer mix drove a second PCR of about 7 to 12 cycles. One entry per CDR3 protein, called by TCRdb with MiXCR from the 5' RACE reads. The sample holds 1.2 million to 1.5 million distinct CDR3 sequences; almost 60% are singletons and the top ten take over 6.5%. Germline lookup yields CDR1 MNHNY and CDR2 SVGAGI (reference sequence). V shed 7 bases and J shed 2 bases, with 26 bases lying between them. This CDR3 comprises 18 residues. The sequencing sample was made of blood. The chain joins TRBV6-6 to TRBJ2-5, with D perhaps matching TRBD1 or TRBD2 (6 bases each). The TCR originated in a man aged 18 to 29 in good health. This CDR3 is CASTIPGRGPRTQETQYF. CDR3 DNA sequence: TGTGCCAGCACCATTCCGGGACGGGGGCCACGTACTCAAGAGACCCAGTACTTC.